This T cell receptor beta chain comes out of a study of T cell changes during pregnancy in multiple sclerosis. Libraries were prepared by immunoSEQ multiplex PCR; TCRdb keeps only in-frame clonotypes and omits some of them. The sample yields under 45,000 clones, about 87% seen once. V lost 5 bases to trimming and J lost 3 bases; unmatched junction nucleotides: 4. Germline lookup yields CDR1 SGHTA and CDR2 FQGNSA. The CDR3 has 15 amino acids. This TCR came from a female donor with multiple sclerosis, enrolled in a pregnancy study. The rearrangement joins TRBV7-2 to TRBJ2-1; 10 bases line up with TRBD2. This material consisted of CD4+ T cells from peripheral blood mononuclear cells, taken in the second trimester of pregnancy. This CDR3 is CASSGLAVNYNEQFF. CDR3 nucleotides: TGTGCCAGCAGCGGACTAGCGGTTAACTACAATGAGCAGTTCTTC.